The entry below describes one T cell receptor beta chain. The antigen remains undetermined. The data are from a study of T cells in narcolepsy. Study-wide context: Enrolled donors included narcolepsy type 1 or type 2 patients and healthy controls.

Study-level results: Blood of same and different patients, but not healthy controls, reportedly held recurring autoreactive clonotypes. Some memory CD4+ repertoires had no autoreactive clone sequences.

Germline loops: CDR1 SGHVS, CDR2 FNYEAQ. With 0 bases clipped from V and 7 bases from J, the junction kept 15 bases outside the gene matches. The CDR3 covers 20 residues. TCRdb's table, derived via immunoSEQ multiplex PCR, lists solely in-frame clones and lacks some. The data hold about 30,000 clones, with 70% to 80% observed a single time. The clonotype comes from a human donor with narcolepsy. The chain carries TRBV7-6 and TRBJ2-2; 12 bases are shared with TRBD2. The sample comprised CD45RA- memory CD4+ T cells from PBMCs. The CDR3 region is CASSLAPLTRLAGARGELFF. CDR3 DNA: TGTGCCAGCAGCTTAGCACCATTGACCAGACTAGCGGGAGCACGCGGGGAGCTGTTTTTT.